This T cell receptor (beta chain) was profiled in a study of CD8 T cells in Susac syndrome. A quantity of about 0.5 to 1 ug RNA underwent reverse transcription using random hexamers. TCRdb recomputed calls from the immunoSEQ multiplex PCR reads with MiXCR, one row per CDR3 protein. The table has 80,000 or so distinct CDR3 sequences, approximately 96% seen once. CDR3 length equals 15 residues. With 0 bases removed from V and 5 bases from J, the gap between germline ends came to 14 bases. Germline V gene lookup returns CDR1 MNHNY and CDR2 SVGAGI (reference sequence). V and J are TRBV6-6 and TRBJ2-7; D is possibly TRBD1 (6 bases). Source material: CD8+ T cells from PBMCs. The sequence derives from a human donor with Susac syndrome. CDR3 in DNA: TGTGCCAGCAGTTACTCCTCGGGACACATCGACGAGCAGTACTTC. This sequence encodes CASSYSSGHIDEQYF.